This T cell receptor beta chain emerged from a study of blood T cell repertoires in COVID-19. Study-level background: COVID-19 samples collected from the United States, Italy and Spain covered acute and convalescent phases. PBMCs, B-cell-depleted T cells, or T cells were the source of the cDNA or gDNA that made up the material.

Sequencing used immunoSEQ multiplex PCR; TCRdb keeps in-frame clones, though not all of them. This sample has about 210,000 clones, with roughly 87% found just once. Per the germline V gene, CDR1 is SGHVS and CDR2 is FQNEAQ. The CDR3 is made up of 16 amino acids. Trimming shortened V by 1 base and J by 5 bases, and 17 bases separated the two germline ends. The sample consisted of PBMCs or T cells enriched from blood (not recorded which). The chain joins TRBV7-8 to TRBJ2-5, with D possibly matching TRBD2 (5 bases). The sequence came from a man between 18 and 35 years old with acute COVID-19. Here the CDR3 reads CASSLGLLGSGETQYF. For the CDR3, the DNA is TGTGCCAGCAGCTTAGGGCTTCTCGGTTCGGGGGAGACCCAGTACTTC.